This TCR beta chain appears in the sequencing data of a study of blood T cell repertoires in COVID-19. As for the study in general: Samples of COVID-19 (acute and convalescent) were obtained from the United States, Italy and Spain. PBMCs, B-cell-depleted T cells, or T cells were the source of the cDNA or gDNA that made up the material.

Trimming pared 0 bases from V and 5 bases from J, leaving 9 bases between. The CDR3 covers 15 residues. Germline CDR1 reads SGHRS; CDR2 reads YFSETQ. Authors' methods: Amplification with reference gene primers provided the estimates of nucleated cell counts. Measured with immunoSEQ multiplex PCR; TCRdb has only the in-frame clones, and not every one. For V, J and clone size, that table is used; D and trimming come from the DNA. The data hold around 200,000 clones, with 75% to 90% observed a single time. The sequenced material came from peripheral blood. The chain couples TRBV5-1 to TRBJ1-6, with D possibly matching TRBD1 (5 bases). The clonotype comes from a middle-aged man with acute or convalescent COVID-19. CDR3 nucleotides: TGCGCCAGCAGCTTGGTCGCCAGGGATAATTCACCCCTCCACTTT. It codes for CASSLVARDNSPLHF.